The text below deals with one T cell receptor (beta chain). Its target is unknown. This record belongs to a study of Ad26.COV2.S vaccination and SARS-CoV-2 variants. Whole-study context: Donor had been placed in the Ad26.COV2.S arm of the COV1001 trial.

Study outcomes and limitations: Reportedly, spike-specific CD8+ and CD4+ T cell responses achieved substantial breadth once vaccination had taken place.

Stated treatment: 19 received Ad26.COV2.S at low or high dose, single or two shots; about 5 received placebo; per-sample allocation not given. The samples were gathered on day 63 after the first injection of vaccine or placebo. An Ad26 vector carrying the Wuhan-strain SARS-CoV-2 spike served as the vaccine. The CDR3 length is 16 residues. With V trimmed by 2 bases and J by 7 bases, 11 bases remained unmatched. From germline, CDR1 is SNHLY and CDR2 FYNNEI. The assay was immunoSEQ multiplex PCR, and TCRdb's table has in-frame clones only and misses some. The sample contains 400,000 to 500,000 clones, roughly 90% of which appear only once.

The V and J genes are TRBV2 and TRBJ2-5, with 9 bases identical to TRBD1. This clonotype was sampled from a person between 18 and 65 years old who received the Ad26.COV2.S COVID-19 vaccine or a placebo. Specimen: peripheral blood, collected in a trial of Ad26.COV2.S vaccine versus placebo. The CDR3 here is CASSERTGGSLGTQYF. As DNA, the CDR3 is TGTGCCAGCAGTGAACGTACAGGGGGCTCCTTGGGGACCCAGTACTTC.